This T cell receptor beta chain was identified during a study of OX40 agonist ivuxolimab in advanced cancers. V shed 3 bases and J shed 8 bases, with 17 bases lying between them. The CDR3 length is 15 residues. CDR1 and CDR2 (germline): SEHNR, FQNEAQ (reference sequence). Autoimmune disease history or systemic immunosuppression meant exclusion. The repertoire was sequenced with immunoSEQ multiplex PCR; TCRdb's copy has only in-frame clones and lacks some. The sample lists roughly 40,000 clones, 70% to 90% occurring once. The chain is built from TRBV7-9 and TRBJ2-1; D assignment may be TRBD1 or TRBD2 (6 bases each). This material consisted of CD4+ or CD8+ T cells sorted from blood, taken in a trial of the OX40 agonist ivuxolimab. This clonotype was sampled from an adult with an advanced solid tumor such as melanoma, head and neck, liver or kidney cancer. In DNA form, the CDR3 reads TGTGCCAGCAGCTTTGGGGGGCTTGAGAGGGATGAGCAGTTCTTC. This codes for CASSFGGLERDEQFF. Complete variable domain (other parts from reference TRBV7-9 and TRBJ2-1): DTGVSQNPRHKITKRGQNVTFRCDPISEHNRLYWYRQTLGQGPEFLTYFQNEAQLEKSRLLSDRFSAERPKGSFSTLEIQRTEQGDSAMYLCASSFGGLERDEQFFGPGTRLTVL.